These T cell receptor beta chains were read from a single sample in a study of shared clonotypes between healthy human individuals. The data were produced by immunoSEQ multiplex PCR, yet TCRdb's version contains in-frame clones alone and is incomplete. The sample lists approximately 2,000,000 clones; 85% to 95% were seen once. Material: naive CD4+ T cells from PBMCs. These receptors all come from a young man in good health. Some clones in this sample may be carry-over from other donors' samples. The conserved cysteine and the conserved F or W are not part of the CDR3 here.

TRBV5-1 ASTRQGSNTEAF
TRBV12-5 ASGLQGGVYGYT
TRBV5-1 ASSLVLAGGRNEQF
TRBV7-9 ASTLGGGGSPAYNEQF
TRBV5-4 ASSIGTGRNNEQF
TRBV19 ASSIIGGRYEQY
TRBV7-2 ASSSRPGGAGYT
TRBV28 ASSSPLRAGSKGEQF
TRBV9 ASSKRLAGGQETQY
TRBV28 ASSFPGEYTQY